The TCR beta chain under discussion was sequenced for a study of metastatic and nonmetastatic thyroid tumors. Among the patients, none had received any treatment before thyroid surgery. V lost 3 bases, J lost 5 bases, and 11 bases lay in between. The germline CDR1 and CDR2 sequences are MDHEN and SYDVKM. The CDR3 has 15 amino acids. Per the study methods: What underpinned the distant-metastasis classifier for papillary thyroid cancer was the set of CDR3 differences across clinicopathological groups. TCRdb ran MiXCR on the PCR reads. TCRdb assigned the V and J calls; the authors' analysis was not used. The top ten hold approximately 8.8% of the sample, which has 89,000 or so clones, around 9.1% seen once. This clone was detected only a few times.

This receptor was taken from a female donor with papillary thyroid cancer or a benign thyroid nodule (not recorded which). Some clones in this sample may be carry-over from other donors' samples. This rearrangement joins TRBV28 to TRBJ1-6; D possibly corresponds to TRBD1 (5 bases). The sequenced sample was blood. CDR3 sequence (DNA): TGTGCCAGCAGTTTGGGGCAGGATGATAATTCACCCCTCCACTTT. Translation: CASSLGQDDNSPLHF.